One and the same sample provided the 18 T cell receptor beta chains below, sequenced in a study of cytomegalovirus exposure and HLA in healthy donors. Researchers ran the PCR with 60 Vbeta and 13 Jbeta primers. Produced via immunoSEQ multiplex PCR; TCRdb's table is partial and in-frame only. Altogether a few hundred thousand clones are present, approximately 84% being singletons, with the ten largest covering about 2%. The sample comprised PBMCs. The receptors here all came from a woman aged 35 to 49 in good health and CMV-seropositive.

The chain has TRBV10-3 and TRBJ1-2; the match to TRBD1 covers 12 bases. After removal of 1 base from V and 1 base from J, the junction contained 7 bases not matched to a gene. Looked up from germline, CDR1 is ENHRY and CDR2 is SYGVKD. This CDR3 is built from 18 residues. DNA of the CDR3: TGTGCCATCAGTGAGTTACCGGGACAGGGGGCAATTAACTATGGCTACACCTTC. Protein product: CAISELPGQGAINYGYTF.

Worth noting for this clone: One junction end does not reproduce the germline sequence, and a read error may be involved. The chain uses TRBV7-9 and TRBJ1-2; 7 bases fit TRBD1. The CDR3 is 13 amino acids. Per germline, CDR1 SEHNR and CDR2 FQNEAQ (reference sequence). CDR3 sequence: CSSSLQGLYGYTF. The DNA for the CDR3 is TGTTCCAGCAGCCTACAGGGGCTGTATGGCTACACCTTC.

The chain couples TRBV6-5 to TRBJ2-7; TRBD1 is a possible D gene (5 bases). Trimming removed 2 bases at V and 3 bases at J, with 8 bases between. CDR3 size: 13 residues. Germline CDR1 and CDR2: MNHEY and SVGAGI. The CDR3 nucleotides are TGTGCCAGCAGTTACGCTAGGGGCTACGAGCAGTACTTC. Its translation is CASSYARGYEQYF.

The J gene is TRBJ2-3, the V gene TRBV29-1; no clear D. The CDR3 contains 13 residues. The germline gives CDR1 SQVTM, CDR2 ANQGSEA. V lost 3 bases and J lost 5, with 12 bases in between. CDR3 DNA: TGCAGCGTTGACTCAGCGCCCGGAGATACGCAGTATTTT. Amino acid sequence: CSVDSAPGDTQYF.

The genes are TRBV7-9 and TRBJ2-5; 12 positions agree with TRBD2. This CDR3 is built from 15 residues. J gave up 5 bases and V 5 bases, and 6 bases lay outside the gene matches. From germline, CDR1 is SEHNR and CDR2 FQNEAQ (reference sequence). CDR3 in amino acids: CASSPGTSGWETQYF. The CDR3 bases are TGTGCCAGCAGCCCCGGGACTAGCGGGTGGGAGACCCAGTACTTC.

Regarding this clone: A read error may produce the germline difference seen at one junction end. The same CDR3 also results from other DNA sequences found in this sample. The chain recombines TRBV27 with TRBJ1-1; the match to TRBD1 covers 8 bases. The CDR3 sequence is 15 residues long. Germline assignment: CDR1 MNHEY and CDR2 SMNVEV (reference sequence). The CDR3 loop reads CASSLTVTGGTEAFF. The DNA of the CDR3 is TGTGCCAGCAGTTTAACAGTTACAGGGGGAACTGAGGCTTTCTTT.

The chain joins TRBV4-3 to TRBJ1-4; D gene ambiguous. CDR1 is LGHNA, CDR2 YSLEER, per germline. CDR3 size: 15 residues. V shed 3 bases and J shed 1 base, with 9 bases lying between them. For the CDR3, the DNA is TGCGCCAGCAGCCAGTACCTAGGAACTAATGAAAAACTGTTTTTT. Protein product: CASSQYLGTNEKLFF.

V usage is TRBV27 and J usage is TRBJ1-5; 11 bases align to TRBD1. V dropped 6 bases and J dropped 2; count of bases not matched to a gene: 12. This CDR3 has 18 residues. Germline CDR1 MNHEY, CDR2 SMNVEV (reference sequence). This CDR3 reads CASRTVGQGVRGNQPQHF. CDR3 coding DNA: TGTGCCAGCAGAACCGTGGGACAGGGGGTTAGGGGCAATCAGCCCCAGCATTTT.

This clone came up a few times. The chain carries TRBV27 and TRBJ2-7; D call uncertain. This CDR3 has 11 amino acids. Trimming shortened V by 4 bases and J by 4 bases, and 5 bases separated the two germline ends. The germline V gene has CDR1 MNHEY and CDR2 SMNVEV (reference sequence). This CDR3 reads CASSSRYEQYF. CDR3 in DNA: TGTGCCAGCAGTTCCCGTTACGAGCAGTACTTC.

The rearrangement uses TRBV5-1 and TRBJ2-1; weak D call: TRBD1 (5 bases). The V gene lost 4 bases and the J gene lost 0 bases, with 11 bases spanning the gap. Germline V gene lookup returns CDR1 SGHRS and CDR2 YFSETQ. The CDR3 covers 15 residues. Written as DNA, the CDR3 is TGCGCCAGCAGCCGAGACAGTAGCTCCTACAATGAGCAGTTCTTC. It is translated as CASSRDSSSYNEQFF.

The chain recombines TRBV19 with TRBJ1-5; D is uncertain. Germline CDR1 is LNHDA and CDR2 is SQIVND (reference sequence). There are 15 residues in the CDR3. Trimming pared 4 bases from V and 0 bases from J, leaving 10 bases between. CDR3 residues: CASSTRGNSNQPQHF. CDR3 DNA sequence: TGTGCCAGTAGTACCCGCGGGAATAGCAATCAGCCCCAGCATTTT.

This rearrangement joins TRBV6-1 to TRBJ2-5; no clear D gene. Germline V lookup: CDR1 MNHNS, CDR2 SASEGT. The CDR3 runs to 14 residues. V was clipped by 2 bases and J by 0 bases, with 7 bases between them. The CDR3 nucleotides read TGTGCCAGCAGTGAACAGATTAACCAAGAGACCCAGTACTTC. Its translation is CASSEQINQETQYF.

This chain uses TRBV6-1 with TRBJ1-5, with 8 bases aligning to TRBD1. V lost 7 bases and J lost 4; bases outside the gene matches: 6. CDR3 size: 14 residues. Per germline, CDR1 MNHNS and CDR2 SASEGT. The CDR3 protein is CASKVDRGNQPQHF. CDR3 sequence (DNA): TGTGCCAGCAAGGTAGACAGGGGTAATCAGCCCCAGCATTTT.

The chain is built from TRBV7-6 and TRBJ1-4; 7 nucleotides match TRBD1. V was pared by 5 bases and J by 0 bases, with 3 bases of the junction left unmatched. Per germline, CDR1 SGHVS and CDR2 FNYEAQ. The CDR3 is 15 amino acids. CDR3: CASSTGQATNEKLFF. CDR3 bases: TGTGCCAGCAGCACTGGACAGGCAACTAATGAAAAACTGTTTTTT.

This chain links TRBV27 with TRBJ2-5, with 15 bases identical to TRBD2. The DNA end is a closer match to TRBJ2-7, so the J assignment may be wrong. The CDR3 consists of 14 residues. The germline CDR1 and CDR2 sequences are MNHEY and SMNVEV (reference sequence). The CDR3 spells CASTPGLAGGEQYF. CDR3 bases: TGTGCCAGCACCCCGGGACTAGCGGGGGGCGAGCAGTACTTC.

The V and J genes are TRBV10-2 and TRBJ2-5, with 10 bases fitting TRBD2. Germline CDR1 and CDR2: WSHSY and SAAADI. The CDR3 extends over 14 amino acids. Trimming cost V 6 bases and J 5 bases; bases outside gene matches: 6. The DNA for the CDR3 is TGCGCCAGCAGCCCGAGCGGGAGGGCGGAGACCCAGTACTTC. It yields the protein CASSPSGRAETQYF.

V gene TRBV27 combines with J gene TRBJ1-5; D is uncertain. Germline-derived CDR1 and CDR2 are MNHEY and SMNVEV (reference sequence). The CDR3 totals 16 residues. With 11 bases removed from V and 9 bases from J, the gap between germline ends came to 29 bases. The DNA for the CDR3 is TGTGCCGGCATCTTCTCCAAAGACTTTTGGGTTATGCCCCAGCATTTT. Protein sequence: CAGIFSKDFWVMPQHF.

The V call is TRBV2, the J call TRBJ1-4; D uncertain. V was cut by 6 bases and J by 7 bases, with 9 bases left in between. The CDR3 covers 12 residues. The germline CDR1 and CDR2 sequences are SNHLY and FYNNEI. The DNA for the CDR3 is TGTGCCAGCAGGCCCGGTGGTGAAAAACTGTTTTTT. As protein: CASRPGGEKLFF. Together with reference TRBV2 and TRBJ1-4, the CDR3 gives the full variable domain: EPEVTQTPSHQVTQMGQEVILRCVPISNHLYFYWYRQILGQKVEFLVSFYNNEISEKSEIFDDQFSVERPDGSNFTLKIRSTKLEDSAMYFCASRPGGEKLFFGSGTQLSVL.